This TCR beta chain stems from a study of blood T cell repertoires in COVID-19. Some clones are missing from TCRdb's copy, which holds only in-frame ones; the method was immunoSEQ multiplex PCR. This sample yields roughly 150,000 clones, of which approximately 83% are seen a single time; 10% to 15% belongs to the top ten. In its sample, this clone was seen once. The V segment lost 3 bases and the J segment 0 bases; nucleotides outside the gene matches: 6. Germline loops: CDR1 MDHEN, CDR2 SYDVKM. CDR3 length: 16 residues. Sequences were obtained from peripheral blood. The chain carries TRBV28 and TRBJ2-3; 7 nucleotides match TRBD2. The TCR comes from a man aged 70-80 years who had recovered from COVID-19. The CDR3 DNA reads TGTGCCAGCAGTTTGCCTAGCGGACCTAGCACAGATACGCAGTATTTT. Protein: CASSLPSGPSTDTQYF.